A selection of T cell receptor beta chains follows, all from one sample in a study of T cells after yellow fever vaccination. TCRdb used MiXCR to reprocess the 5' RACE reads, holding one entry per CDR3 protein. Among approximately 580,000 distinct CDR3 sequences, about a sixth were seen once, and the ten largest hold around 16%. Material: PBMCs, obtained around 5 days after the first yellow fever vaccination. Source of these receptors: a man between 18 and 35 years old who received the YFV17D yellow fever vaccine. Each CDR3 is given with its conserved first and last residue. A D gene is named only where the DNA matches it firmly. Some rows mark clone size as missing; the rest say once, few, many or name a class of expanded clone.

j_gene | abundance | v_gene | d_gene | CDR3nt | CDR3aa
TRBJ1-2 | few | TRBV5-1 | - | TGCGCCAGCAGCCATTCGGAGAGTCAGAGTCGTGGCTACACCTTC | CASSHSESQSRGYTF
TRBJ1-4 | - | TRBV7-3 | - | TGTGCCAGCAGCAGAACAGGGACGGAAAAACTGTTTTTT | CASSRTGTEKLFF
TRBJ2-5 | few | TRBV12-3/TRBV12-4 | - | TGTGCCAGCAGCCTCCCGGGACCTCAGACCCAGTACTTC | CASSLPGPQTQYF
TRBJ1-2 | - | TRBV4-3 | - | TGCGCCAGCAGCCAAGCTAGGACCGCCAGCTTCTACACCTTC | CASSQARTASFYTF
TRBJ2-3 | many | TRBV12-3/TRBV12-4 | TRBD1 | TGTGCCGTTGGACAGGGGGTAGAAGATACGCAGTATTTT | CAVGQGVEDTQYF
TRBJ1-1 | - | TRBV3-1 | TRBD1 | TGTGCCAGCAGCCCCCGGGACAGAGGAAAGAACACTGAAGCTTTCTTT | CASSPRDRGKNTEAFF
TRBJ1-5 | few | TRBV7-8 | - | TGTGCCAGCAGCTCAAGACGGGAAAATCAGCCCCAGCATTTT | CASSSRRENQPQHF
TRBJ2-1 | few | TRBV25-1 | - | TGTGCCAGCAGTGATCTAACAGGGCGCCGAGACAATGAGCAGTTCTTC | CASSDLTGRRDNEQFF
TRBJ2-1 | many | TRBV6-5 | TRBD2 | TGTGCCAGCAGTTTTACTAGCGGTGTTTACAATGAGCAGTTCTTC | CASSFTSGVYNEQFF
TRBJ2-2 | few | TRBV18 | - | TGTGCCAGCGCTCCCAAGGTCGGGGGTAACACCGGGGAGCTGTTTTTT | CASAPKVGGNTGELFF
TRBJ2-1 | - | TRBV7-3 | TRBD1 | TGTGCCAGCAGCCTAGGGACAGGGGCCCCCAATGAGCAGTTCTTC | CASSLGTGAPNEQFF
TRBJ2-1 | few | TRBV5-1 | TRBD2 | TGCGCCAGCAGCTCGGGGGGTCTTCATGAGCAGTTCTTC | CASSSGGLHEQFF
TRBJ2-1 | many | TRBV7-9 | - | TGTGCCAGCAGCTTAGATCACAATGAGCAGTTCTTC | CASSLDHNEQFF
TRBJ2-1 | many | TRBV5-1 | - | TGCGCCAGCAGCTTGAAGGGCAATGAGCAGTTCTTC | CASSLKGNEQFF
TRBJ1-1 | few | TRBV4-3 | - | TGCGCCAGCAGCCAAGTTATAATGAGTAACACTGAAGCTTTCTTT | CASSQVIMSNTEAFF
TRBJ2-1 | - | TRBV7-2 | - | TGTGCCAGCAGCTCCCAGAGGGGTACGGGCAATGAGCAGTTCTTC | CASSSQRGTGNEQFF
TRBJ1-2 | - | TRBV6-2/TRBV6-3 | - | TGTGCCAGCTCAGCCCGAATCTATGGCTACACCTTC | CASSARIYGYTF
TRBJ2-7 | few | TRBV11-3 | TRBD2 | TGTGCCAGCAGCTTTAGCGGGGGGGGCTCCTACGAGCAGTACTTC | CASSFSGGGSYEQYF
TRBJ2-3 | - | TRBV15 | TRBD2 | TGTGCCACCAGCAGAGATTTTTCGCGGGGGGGCACAGATACGCAGTATTTT | CATSRDFSRGGTDTQYF
TRBJ2-2 | few | TRBV10-3 | - | TGTGCCATGAAGCCTGCTTACACCGGGGAGCTGTTTTTT | CAMKPAYTGELFF
TRBJ2-3 | few | TRBV9 | - | TGTGCCAGCAGCCCAGGGACACGCCAGCCCACAGATACGCAGTATTTT | CASSPGTRQPTDTQYF
TRBJ2-1 | - | TRBV19 | TRBD2 | TGTGCCAGTAGTAAATCTAGCGGGGCTTTCAATGAGCAGTTCTTC | CASSKSSGAFNEQFF
TRBJ1-5 | - | TRBV11-2 | - | TGTGCCAGCAGCTTAGAAAGCGGGTGGGCCGATTATCAGCCCCAGCATTTT | CASSLESGWADYQPQHF
TRBJ2-2 | few | TRBV6-1 | - | TGTGCCAGCAGTAGGGCTGGGGCCGGGGAGCTGTTTTTT | CASSRAGAGELFF
TRBJ1-1 | - | TRBV27 | TRBD1 | TGTGCCAGCAGTCCCAGGGACAGGGGCCTGATCTTT | CASSPRDRGLIF
TRBJ2-3 | - | TRBV5-1 | TRBD2 | TGCGCCAGCAGTGCTAGCGGGGGTCCAGAAGATACGCAGTATTTT | CASSASGGPEDTQYF
TRBJ2-7 | - | TRBV4-3 | - | TGCGCCAGCAGCCAAGGAGGACGGTTGAACGAGCAGTACTTC | CASSQGGRLNEQYF
TRBJ1-1 | few | TRBV6-1 | - | TGTGCCAGCAGTGAAGTACAGGGGAACACTGAAGCTTTCTTT | CASSEVQGNTEAFF
TRBJ2-3 | once | TRBV5-6 | - | TGTGCCAGCAGCTCCTACGGGGGTACACCCACAGATACGCAGTATTTT | CASSSYGGTPTDTQYF
TRBJ1-5 | few | TRBV7-6 | TRBD1 | TGTGCCAGCAGCTCCAGGACAGGGAAAAGCAATCAGCCCCAGCATTTT | CASSSRTGKSNQPQHF
TRBJ2-2 | many | TRBV5-1 | TRBD1 | TGCGCCAGCAGCGGGGACAGGCCGAACACCGGGGAGCTGTTTTTT | CASSGDRPNTGELFF
TRBJ1-4 | - | TRBV12-3/TRBV12-4 | - | TGTGCCAGCAGTTTGTCGGGGGAAGAAAAACTGTTTTTT | CASSLSGEEKLFF
TRBJ1-5 | few | TRBV5-1 | - | TGCGCCAGCAGTATCGGGGGGTTTAATCAGCCCCAGCATTTT | CASSIGGFNQPQHF